These 20 T cell receptor beta chains came from one sample sequenced in a study of pediatric ulcerative colitis. Clones were sequenced by immunoSEQ multiplex PCR, and TCRdb holds only the in-frame ones, with some missing. The data hold roughly 37,000 clones, with around four fifths observed a single time. The sequencing sample was made of blood. The origin of the receptors is a girl between 10 and 17 years old with moderate ulcerative colitis.

The rearrangement uses TRBV7-9 and TRBJ2-1; D unresolved. Germline-derived CDR1 and CDR2 are SEHNR and FQNEAQ (reference sequence). V was trimmed by 0 bases and J by 7 bases, leaving 13 bases between them. The CDR3 covers 15 residues. CDR3 protein: CASSLAPKPMNEQFF. The CDR3 DNA reads TGTGCCAGCAGCTTAGCCCCGAAGCCGATGAATGAGCAGTTCTTC.

In nucleotides, the CDR3 is TGTGCCAGCAGGTCTACTCTCTATGGCTACACCTTC. Translated: CASRSTLYGYTF. The gene calls are TRBV28 and TRBJ1-2, with D hard to call. The germline V gene encodes CDR1 MDHEN and CDR2 SYDVKM. The CDR3 is 12 residues long. The germline V and J ends were trimmed by 6 bases and 4 bases, with 9 bases remaining between them.

The chain joins TRBV7-2 to TRBJ1-5, with 9 bases aligning to TRBD1. Looked up from germline, CDR1 is SGHTA and CDR2 is FQGNSA. V lost 0 bases to trimming and J lost 6 bases; unmatched junction nucleotides: 3. The CDR3 has 15 residues. CDR3 coding DNA: TGTGCCAGCAGCTTAGCAGGGACAGGGTTTCAGCCCCAGCATTTT. It specifies CASSLAGTGFQPQHF. The whole variable domain, remainder taken from reference TRBV7-2 and TRBJ1-5, is GAGVSQSPSNKVTEKGKDVELRCDPISGHTALYWYRQSLGQGLEFLIYFQGNSAPDKSGLPSDRFSAERTGGSVSTLTIQRTQQEDSAVYLCASSLAGTGFQPQHFGDGTRLSIL.

The rearrangement links TRBV25-1 to TRBJ1-1; D not resolved. The CDR3 extends over 17 amino acids. V lost 1 base and J 4 bases, leaving 19 bases between the germline ends. CDR1 and CDR2 from the germline V gene are MGHDK and SYGVNS. CDR3 sequence (DNA): TGTGCCAGCAGTGAATGGGTACTGGAGCTAATGGGCACTGAAGCTTTCTTT. Translated: CASSEWVLELMGTEAFF.

The V call is TRBV5-6, the J call TRBJ2-7, with a possible D match to TRBD1 (5 bases). This CDR3 spans 16 amino acids. Deletions cut 2 bases from V and 5 bases from J, with 20 bases between. The V gene's germline CDR1 is SGHDT and CDR2 YYEEEE. The CDR3 is CASSFAIMPGYDEQYF. The CDR3 nucleotides are TGTGCCAGCAGCTTTGCGATAATGCCAGGGTACGACGAGCAGTACTTC.

The chain carries TRBV19 and TRBJ2-7; 7 bases map to TRBD1. With 5 bases clipped from V and 3 bases from J, the junction kept 7 bases outside the gene matches. The CDR3 is 14 amino acids. Germline values: CDR1 LNHDA, CDR2 SQIVND (reference sequence). Written as DNA, the CDR3 is TGTGCCAGTAGTCCAGGGGACAGCGGCTACGAGCAGTACTTC. Protein: CASSPGDSGYEQYF.

The chain recombines TRBV19 with TRBJ1-1, with TRBD1 identical over 7 bases. The CDR3 sequence is 14 residues long. CDR1 is LNHDA and CDR2 is SQIVND in the germline V gene (reference sequence). With 6 bases clipped from V and 0 bases from J, the junction kept 4 bases outside the gene matches. The chain's CDR3 is CASSPGTVNTEAFF. The CDR3 DNA is TGTGCCAGTAGCCCCGGGACAGTGAACACTGAAGCTTTCTTT.

V is TRBV6-1 and J is TRBJ1-4; D might be TRBD1 (5 bases). The CDR3 is 15 residues long. CDR1 MNHNS and CDR2 SASEGT come from the germline V gene. Trimming shortened V by 2 bases and J by 5 bases, and 12 bases separated the two germline ends. The CDR3 nucleotides read TGTGCCAGCAGTGAATGGGGCACAGTGAATGAAAAACTGTTTTTT. The encoded protein is CASSEWGTVNEKLFF.

The V call is TRBV30, the J call TRBJ1-1, with 9 bases that match TRBD1. CDR3 length equals 14 residues. Germline V gene data show CDR1 as GTSNPN and CDR2 as SVGIG (reference sequence). The junction had 5 bases not matched to a gene; V was cut back by 2 bases and J by 4 bases. CDR3 loop: CAWSRDRGSTEAFF. The DNA for the CDR3 is TGTGCCTGGAGTCGAGACAGGGGGAGCACTGAAGCTTTCTTT.

This chain links TRBV20-1 with TRBJ2-7; D is unclear. This CDR3 comprises 11 residues. The germline CDR1 and CDR2 sequences are DFQATT and SNEGSKA (reference sequence). CDR3 sequence reads: CSSLRSYEQYF. For the CDR3, the DNA is TGCAGCTCCTTGCGCTCCTACGAGCAGTACTTC.

In DNA form, the CDR3 reads TGTGCCAGCAGCCTTACAGGGGGCGCAACAGATACGCAGTATTTT. It is translated as CASSLTGGATDTQYF. This chain uses TRBV9 with TRBJ2-3; TRBD1 agrees at 9 bases. V trimming: 4 bases; J trimming: 3 bases; junction bases outside the gene matches: 6. Germline V CDR1 and CDR2: SGDLS, YYNGEE. The CDR3 length is 15 residues.

The chain couples TRBV7-3 to TRBJ2-3; 8 bases fit TRBD2. CDR3 length: 15 residues. CDR1 and CDR2 from the germline V gene are SGHTA and FQGTGA. V shed 1 base and J 5 bases; nucleotides not matched to a gene: 5. CDR3 sequence (DNA): TGTGCCAGCAGCTTAATGGGACTAGTGGAAGATACGCAGTATTTT. Translated: CASSLMGLVEDTQYF. Supplemented by reference TRBV7-3 and TRBJ2-3, the full variable domain reads GAGVSQTPSNKVTEKGKYVELRCDPISGHTALYWYRQSLGQGPEFLIYFQGTGAADDSGLPNDRFFAVRPEGSVSTLKIQRTERGDSAVYLCASSLMGLVEDTQYFGPGTRLTVL.

V and J are TRBV4-1 and TRBJ2-1; unclear D gene. V lost 0 bases, J lost 3 bases, and 12 bases lay in between. CDR1 and CDR2 from the germline V gene are MGHRA and YSYEKL. The CDR3 loop spans 16 amino acids. As DNA, the CDR3 is TGCGCCAGCAGCCAAGATGAACCAAGCTACTACAATGAGCAGTTCTTC. This codes for CASSQDEPSYYNEQFF.

This clone was seen a handful of times. The chain employs TRBV4-2 and TRBJ1-6, with D perhaps matching TRBD1 (5 bases). CDR1 is LGHNA and CDR2 is YNFKEQ in the germline V gene. The CDR3 extends over 15 amino acids. V lost 0 bases, J lost 10 bases, and 13 bases lay in between. The CDR3, as DNA: TGTGCCAGCAGCCAAGATGAATTGGGACGGTCACCCCTCCACTTT. It codes for CASSQDELGRSPLHF.

The DNA of the CDR3 is TGCGCCAGCAGCTTGGTTGAGTCCTACGAGCAGTACTTC. This translates into CASSLVESYEQYF. This chain connects TRBV5-1 to TRBJ2-7; D is unclear. V was clipped by 0 bases and J by 1 base, with 5 bases between them. Per the germline V gene, CDR1 is SGHRS and CDR2 is YFSETQ. The CDR3 has 13 residues.

V usage is TRBV2 and J usage is TRBJ1-2; D is perhaps TRBD1 (6 bases). The germline gives CDR1 SNHLY, CDR2 FYNNEI. V was shortened by 4 bases and J by 3 bases, with 9 bases between the two germline ends. The CDR3 spans 13 residues. This chain's CDR3 is CASSVEGDYGYTF. CDR3 nucleotide sequence: TGTGCCAGCAGTGTCGAGGGGGACTATGGCTACACCTTC.

This clone occurred a few times. Here the CDR3 DNA reads TGTGCCAGCAGTCCCGCCTCTGGGACAGCCTATGGCTACACCTTC. Encoded protein: CASSPASGTAYGYTF. The V call is TRBV27, the J call TRBJ1-2; 7 nucleotides align to TRBD1. The CDR3 extends over 15 amino acids. The germline CDR1 and CDR2 sequences are MNHEY and SMNVEV (reference sequence). V was pared by 5 bases and J by 4 bases, with 10 bases of the junction left unmatched.

Concerning this clone itself: Other DNA sequences in the sample encode the same CDR3. The rearrangement joins TRBV5-6 to TRBJ1-5; the D is unclear. Germline V gene data show CDR1 as SGHDT and CDR2 as YYEEEE. V lost 0 bases and J 7 bases, leaving 5 bases between the germline ends. This CDR3 contains 12 residues. The CDR3 loop is CASSLGNQPQHF. Written as DNA, the CDR3 is TGTGCCAGCAGCTTGGGGAACCAGCCCCAGCATTTT.

J is TRBJ2-7 and V is TRBV28; 10 bases are shared with TRBD1. The V segment lost 6 bases and the J segment 5 bases; nucleotides outside the gene matches: 1. Germline V gives CDR1 MDHEN, CDR2 SYDVKM. This CDR3 spans 12 amino acids. The chain's CDR3 is CASRGTGDEQYF. The CDR3 region has the DNA TGTGCCAGCAGGGGGACAGGGGACGAGCAGTACTTC. The whole variable domain, remainder taken from reference TRBV28 and TRBJ2-7, is DVKVTQSSRYLVKRTGEKVFLECVQDMDHENMFWYRQDPGLGLRLIYFSYDVKMKEKGDIPEGYSVSREKKERFSLILESASTNQTSMYLCASRGTGDEQYFGPGTRLTVT.

This clone was recorded only once. The CDR3 bases are TGTGCCAGCAAGTGGACTGGAAACACCATATATTTT. Translating it yields CASKWTGNTIYF. The chain carries TRBV2 and TRBJ1-3, with D unresolved. The CDR3 has 12 amino acids. Germline V gene data show CDR1 as SNHLY and CDR2 as FYNNEI. V was pared by 7 bases and J by 2 bases, with 6 bases between.